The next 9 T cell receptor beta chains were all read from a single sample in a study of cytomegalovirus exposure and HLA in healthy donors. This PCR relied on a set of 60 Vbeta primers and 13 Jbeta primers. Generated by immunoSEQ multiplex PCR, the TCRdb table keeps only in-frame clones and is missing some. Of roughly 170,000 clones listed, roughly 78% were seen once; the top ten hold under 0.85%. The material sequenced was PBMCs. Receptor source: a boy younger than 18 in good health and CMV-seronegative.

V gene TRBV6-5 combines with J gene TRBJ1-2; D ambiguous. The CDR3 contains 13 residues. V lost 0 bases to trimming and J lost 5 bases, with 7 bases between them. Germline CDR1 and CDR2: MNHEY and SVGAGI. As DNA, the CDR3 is TGTGCCAGCAGTTACTCCACCGGGTATGGCTACACCTTC. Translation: CASSYSTGYGYTF.

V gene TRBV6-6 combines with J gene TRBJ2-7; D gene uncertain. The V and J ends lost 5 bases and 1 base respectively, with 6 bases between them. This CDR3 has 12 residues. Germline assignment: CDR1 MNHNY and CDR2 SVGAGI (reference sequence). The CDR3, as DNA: TGTGCCAGCAGTCTACGGTCCTACGAGCAGTACTTC. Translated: CASSLRSYEQYF.

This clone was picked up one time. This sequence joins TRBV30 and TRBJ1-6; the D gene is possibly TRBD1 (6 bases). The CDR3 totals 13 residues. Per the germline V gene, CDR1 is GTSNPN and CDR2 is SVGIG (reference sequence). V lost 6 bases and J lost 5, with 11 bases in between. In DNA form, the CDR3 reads TGTGCCTGTAAAACAGGGAATAATTCACCCCTCCACTTT. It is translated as CACKTGNNSPLHF.

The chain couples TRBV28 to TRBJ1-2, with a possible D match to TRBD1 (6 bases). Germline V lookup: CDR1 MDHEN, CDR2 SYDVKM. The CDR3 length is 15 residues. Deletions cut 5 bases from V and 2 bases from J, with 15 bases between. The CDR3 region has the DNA TGTGCCAGCAGTGCCTACAGGGCATCCAACTATGGCTACACCTTC. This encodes CASSAYRASNYGYTF.

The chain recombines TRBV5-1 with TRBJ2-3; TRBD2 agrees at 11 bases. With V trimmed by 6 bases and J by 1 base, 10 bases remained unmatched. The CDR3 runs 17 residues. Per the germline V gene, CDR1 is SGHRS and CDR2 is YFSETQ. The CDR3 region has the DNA TGCGCCAGCACGAAAGGGCTAGCGGGAGGTGGCACAGATACGCAGTATTTT. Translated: CASTKGLAGGGTDTQYF.

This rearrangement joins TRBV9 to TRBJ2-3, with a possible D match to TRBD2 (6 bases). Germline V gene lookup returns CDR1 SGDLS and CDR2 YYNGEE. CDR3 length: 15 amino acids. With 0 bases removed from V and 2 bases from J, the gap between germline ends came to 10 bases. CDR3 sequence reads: CASSVVAEHTDTQYF. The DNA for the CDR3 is TGTGCCAGCAGCGTAGTAGCGGAGCACACAGATACGCAGTATTTT.

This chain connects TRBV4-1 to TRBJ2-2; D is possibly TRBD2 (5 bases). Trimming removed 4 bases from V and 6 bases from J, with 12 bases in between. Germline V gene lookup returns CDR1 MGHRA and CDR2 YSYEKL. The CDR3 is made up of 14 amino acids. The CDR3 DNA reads TGCGCCAGCAGCCTTACCCCGGAGGCCGGGGAGCTGTTTTTT. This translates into CASSLTPEAGELFF.

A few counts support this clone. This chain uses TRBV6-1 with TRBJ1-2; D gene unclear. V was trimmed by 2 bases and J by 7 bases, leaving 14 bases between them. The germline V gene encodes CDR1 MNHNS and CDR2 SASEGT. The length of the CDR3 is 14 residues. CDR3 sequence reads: CASSELYTKSGYTF. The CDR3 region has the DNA TGTGCCAGCAGTGAACTTTACACGAAGTCTGGCTACACCTTC.

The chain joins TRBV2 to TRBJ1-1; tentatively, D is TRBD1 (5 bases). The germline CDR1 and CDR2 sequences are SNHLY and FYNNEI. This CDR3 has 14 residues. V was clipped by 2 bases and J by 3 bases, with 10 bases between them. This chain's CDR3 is CASSEFIGDTEAFF. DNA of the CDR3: TGTGCCAGCAGTGAATTTATAGGGGACACTGAAGCTTTCTTT.